Sequencing of this T cell receptor beta chain was carried out in a study of cytomegalovirus exposure and HLA in healthy donors. Assay used: immunoSEQ multiplex PCR; TCRdb lists only in-frame clones, some missing. Of about 160,000 clones in the sample, 85% to 90% were seen once. The CDR3 totals 15 residues. From germline, CDR1 is MNHEY and CDR2 SVGAGI. The germline V and J ends were trimmed by 4 bases and 10 bases, with 19 bases remaining between them. Sequenced: PBMCs. The chain has TRBV6-5 and TRBJ1-4; D remains ambiguous. The receptor was derived from a woman aged 18-29 years in good health and CMV-seropositive. As DNA, the CDR3 is TGTGCCAGCAGTTCGACGCAGGTATTGCCGAGAAAACTGTTTTTT. Protein product: CASSSTQVLPRKLFF.